The clone carrying this T cell receptor (beta chain) showed up many times. The antigen is not known. V lost 2 bases to trimming and J lost 5 bases, with 9 bases between them. This CDR3 spans 13 amino acids. Germline CDR1 reads SGHDN; CDR2 reads FVKESK. The data stem from a study of breast tumors, draining lymph nodes, adjacent tissues. Notes on the study in general: Data only fit, rather than demonstrated, lymph node origin of most tumor T cells.

Breast cancer patients provided tissue from their axillary draining lymph nodes. A single record per CDR3 protein comes from TCRdb applying MiXCR to the multiplex PCR reads. The sample includes more than 250,000 distinct CDR3 sequences, 30% of them seen just once. The TCR originated in a female donor with breast cancer. Some clones in this sample may be carry-over from other donors' samples. J is TRBJ1-1 and V is TRBV14; D gene uncertain. Sequencing used axillary lymph node tissue. The CDR3, as DNA: TGTGCCAGCAGCCAAAGTACGAGGACTGAAGCTTTCTTT. Translation gives CASSQSTRTEAFF.